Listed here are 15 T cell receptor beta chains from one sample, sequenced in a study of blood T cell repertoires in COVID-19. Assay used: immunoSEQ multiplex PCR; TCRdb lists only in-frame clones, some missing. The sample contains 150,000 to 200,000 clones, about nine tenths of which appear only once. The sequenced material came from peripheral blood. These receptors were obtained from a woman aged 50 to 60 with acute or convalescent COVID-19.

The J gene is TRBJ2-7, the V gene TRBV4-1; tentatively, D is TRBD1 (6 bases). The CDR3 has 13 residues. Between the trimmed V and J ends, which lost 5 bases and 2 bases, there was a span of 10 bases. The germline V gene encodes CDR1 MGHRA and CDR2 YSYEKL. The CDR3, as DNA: TGCGCCAGCAGCGACAGGTTAGCCTACGAGCAGTACTTC. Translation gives CASSDRLAYEQYF.

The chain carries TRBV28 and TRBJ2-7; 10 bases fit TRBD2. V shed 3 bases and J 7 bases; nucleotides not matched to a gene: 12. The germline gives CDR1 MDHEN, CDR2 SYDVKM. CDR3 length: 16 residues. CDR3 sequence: CASSLEASGRYWEQYF. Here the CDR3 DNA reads TGTGCCAGCAGTTTGGAGGCTAGCGGGAGATACTGGGAGCAGTACTTC.

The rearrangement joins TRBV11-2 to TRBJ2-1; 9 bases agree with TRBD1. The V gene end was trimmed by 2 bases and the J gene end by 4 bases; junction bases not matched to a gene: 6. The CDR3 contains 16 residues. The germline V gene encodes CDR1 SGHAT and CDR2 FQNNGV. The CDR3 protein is CASSLLGGQGYNEQFF. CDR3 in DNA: TGTGCCAGCAGCTTATTAGGGGGACAGGGATACAATGAGCAGTTCTTC.

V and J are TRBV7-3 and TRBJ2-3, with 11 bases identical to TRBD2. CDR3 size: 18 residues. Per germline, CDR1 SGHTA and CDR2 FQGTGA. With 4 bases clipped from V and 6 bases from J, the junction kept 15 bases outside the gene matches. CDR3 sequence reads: CASSSLAGGSASADTQYF. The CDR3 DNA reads TGTGCCAGCAGCTCCCTAGCGGGGGGCTCGGCGTCGGCGGATACGCAGTATTTT.

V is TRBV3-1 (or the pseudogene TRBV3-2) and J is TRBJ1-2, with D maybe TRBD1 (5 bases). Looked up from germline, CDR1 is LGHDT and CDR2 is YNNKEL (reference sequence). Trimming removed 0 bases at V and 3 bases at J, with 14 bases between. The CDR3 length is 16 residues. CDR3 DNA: TGTGCCAGCAGCCAAGATCGCCGGGGGTGGGACTATGGCTACACCTTC. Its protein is CASSQDRRGWDYGYTF.

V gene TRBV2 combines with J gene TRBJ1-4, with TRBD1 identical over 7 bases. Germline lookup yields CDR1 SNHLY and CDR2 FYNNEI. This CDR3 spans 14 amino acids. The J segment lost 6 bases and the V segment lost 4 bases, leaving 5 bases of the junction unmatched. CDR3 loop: CASSGQGTDEKLFF. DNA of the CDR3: TGTGCCAGCAGTGGACAGGGAACGGATGAAAAACTGTTTTTT. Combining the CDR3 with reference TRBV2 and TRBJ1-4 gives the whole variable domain EPEVTQTPSHQVTQMGQEVILRCVPISNHLYFYWYRQILGQKVEFLVSFYNNEISEKSEIFDDQFSVERPDGSNFTLKIRSTKLEDSAMYFCASSGQGTDEKLFFGSGTQLSVL.

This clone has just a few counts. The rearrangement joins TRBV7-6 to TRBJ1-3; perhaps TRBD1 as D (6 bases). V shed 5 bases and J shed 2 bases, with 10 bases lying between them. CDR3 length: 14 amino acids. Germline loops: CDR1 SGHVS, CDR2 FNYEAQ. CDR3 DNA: TGTGCCAGCAGCCTCGGACAGACTGGAAACACCATATATTTT. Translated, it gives CASSLGQTGNTIYF.

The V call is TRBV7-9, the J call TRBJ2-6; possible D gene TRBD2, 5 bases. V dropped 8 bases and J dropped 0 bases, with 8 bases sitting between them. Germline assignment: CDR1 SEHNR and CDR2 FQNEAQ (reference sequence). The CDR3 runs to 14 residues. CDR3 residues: CASLRDSGANVLTF. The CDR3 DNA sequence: TGTGCCAGCCTACGGGACTCTGGGGCCAACGTCCTGACTTTC.

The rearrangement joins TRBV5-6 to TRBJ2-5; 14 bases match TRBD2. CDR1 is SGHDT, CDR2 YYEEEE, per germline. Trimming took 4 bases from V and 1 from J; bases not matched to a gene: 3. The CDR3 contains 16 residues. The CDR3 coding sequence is TGTGCCAGCAGCCGGACTAGCGGGGGGTTCCAAGAGACCCAGTACTTC. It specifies CASSRTSGGFQETQYF.

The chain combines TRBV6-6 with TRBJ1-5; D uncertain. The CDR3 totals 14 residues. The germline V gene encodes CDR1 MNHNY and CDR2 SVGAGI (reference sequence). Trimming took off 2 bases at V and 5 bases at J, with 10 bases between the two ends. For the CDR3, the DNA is TGTGCCAGCAGTTACGCTACCAACGATCAGCCCCAGCATTTT. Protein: CASSYATNDQPQHF.

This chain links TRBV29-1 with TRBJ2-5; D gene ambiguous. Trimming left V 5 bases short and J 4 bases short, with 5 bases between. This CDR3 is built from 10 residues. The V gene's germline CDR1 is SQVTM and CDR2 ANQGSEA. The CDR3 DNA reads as TGCAGCGTTCGGGTAGAGACCCAGTACTTC. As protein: CSVRVETQYF.

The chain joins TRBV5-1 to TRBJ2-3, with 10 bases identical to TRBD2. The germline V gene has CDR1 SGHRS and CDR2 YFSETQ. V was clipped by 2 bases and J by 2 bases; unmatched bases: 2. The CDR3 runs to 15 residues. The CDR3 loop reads CASSLGTSATDTQYF. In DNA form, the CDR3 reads TGCGCCAGCAGCTTAGGGACTAGCGCCACAGATACGCAGTATTTT.

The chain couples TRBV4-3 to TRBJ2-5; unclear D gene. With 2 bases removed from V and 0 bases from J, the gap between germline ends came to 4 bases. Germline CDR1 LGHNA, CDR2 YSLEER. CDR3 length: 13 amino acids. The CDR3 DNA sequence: TGCGCCAGCAGCCAATCTCACCAAGAGACCCAGTACTTC. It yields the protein CASSQSHQETQYF.

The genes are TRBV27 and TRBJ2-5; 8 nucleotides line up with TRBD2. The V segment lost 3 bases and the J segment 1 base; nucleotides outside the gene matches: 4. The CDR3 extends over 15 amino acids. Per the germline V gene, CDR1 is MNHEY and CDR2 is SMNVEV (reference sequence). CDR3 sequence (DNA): TGTGCCAGCAGTTTTAGCGGGAACGGCCAAGAGACCCAGTACTTC. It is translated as CASSFSGNGQETQYF.

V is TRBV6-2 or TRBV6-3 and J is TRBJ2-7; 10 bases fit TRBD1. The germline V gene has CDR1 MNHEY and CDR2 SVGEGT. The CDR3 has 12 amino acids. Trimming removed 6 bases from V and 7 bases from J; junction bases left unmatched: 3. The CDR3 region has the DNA TGTGCCAGCAGCCGGGACAGGGGAGAGCAGTACTTC. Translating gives CASSRDRGEQYF.